This is a list of T cell receptor beta chains from one sample in a study of blood T cells in healthy people across ages. MiXCR, applied by TCRdb to the 5' RACE reads, yields one record per CDR3 protein. The table includes about 720,000 distinct CDR3 sequences, about a fifth detected once. Material: blood. The source is a man between 65 and 85 years old in good health. Each CDR3 is given with its conserved first and last residue. The order of the fields is clone size, V gene, D gene, J gene, CDR3 DNA, CDR3 protein. The D gene is left open where the match is weak. Clone sizes are given selectively: once, few, many, or a class where the clone is expanded.

size: few; V: TRBV12-3/TRBV12-4; D: -; J: TRBJ2-1; DNA: TGTGCCAGCAGCTCGAACAGGGGAGGGTACAATGAGCAGTTCTTC; CDR3: CASSSNRGGYNEQFF
size: few; V: TRBV12-3/TRBV12-4; D: -; J: TRBJ2-2; DNA: TGTGCCAGCAGCCCTGATTGGGGTCCCACCGGGGAGCTGTTTTTT; CDR3: CASSPDWGPTGELFF
size: -; V: TRBV7-2; D: TRBD2; J: TRBJ2-1; DNA: TGTGCCAGCAGCCCGATGAGGCTAGCGGGCTACAATGAGCAGTTCTTC; CDR3: CASSPMRLAGYNEQFF
size: -; V: TRBV20-1; D: TRBD1; J: TRBJ1-6; DNA: TGCAGTGTTACGAACCGGGACAGAGTTAATTCACCCCTCCACTTT; CDR3: CSVTNRDRVNSPLHF
size: -; V: TRBV6-5; D: -; J: TRBJ1-5; DNA: TGTGCCAGCAGTTCAGCGGTGGGCAATCAGCCCCAGCATTTT; CDR3: CASSSAVGNQPQHF
size: -; V: TRBV6-2/TRBV6-3; D: -; J: TRBJ2-3; DNA: TGTGCCAGCAGTGCACTGGGAGACCTCACAGATACGCAGTATTTT; CDR3: CASSALGDLTDTQYF
size: few; V: TRBV7-9; D: -; J: TRBJ2-1; DNA: TGTGCCAGCAGCCCCATTAGCGGCCACAATGAGCAGTTCTTC; CDR3: CASSPISGHNEQFF
size: many; V: TRBV9; D: -; J: TRBJ1-2; DNA: TGTGCCAGCAGCGTTAACCAGGGCGAGTTAGGCTACACCTTC; CDR3: CASSVNQGELGYTF
size: few; V: TRBV14; D: -; J: TRBJ2-7; DNA: TGTGCCAGCAGTCCAACGGACATCTCCTACGAGCAGTACTTC; CDR3: CASSPTDISYEQYF
size: -; V: TRBV24-1; D: -; J: TRBJ1-2; DNA: TGTGCCACCAGTGACCCCGGGGCGGACGGCGCCTATGGCTACACCTTC; CDR3: CATSDPGADGAYGYTF
size: many; V: TRBV5-1; D: -; J: TRBJ1-1; DNA: TGTGCCAGCAGCTTGACCGGGACTGCGAACACTGAAGCTTTCTTT; CDR3: CASSLTGTANTEAFF
size: few; V: TRBV5-1; D: -; J: TRBJ2-1; DNA: TGCGCCAGCAGCTTGGATCAGGCGTATAGTGAGCAGTTCTTC; CDR3: CASSLDQAYSEQFF
size: -; V: TRBV6-5; D: -; J: TRBJ1-3; DNA: TGTGCCAGCAGGCGGGGATCCAGCAACACCATATATTTT; CDR3: CASRRGSSNTIYF
size: -; V: TRBV3-1; D: -; J: TRBJ2-3; DNA: TGTGCCAGCAGCCAGGGGACTGTCGATACGCAGTATTTT; CDR3: CASSQGTVDTQYF
size: -; V: TRBV5-1; D: -; J: TRBJ2-1; DNA: TGCGCCAGCGGCGACGGAGCTTTGGGAAATGAGCAGTTTTTC; CDR3: CASGDGALGNEQFF
size: -; V: TRBV6-6; D: -; J: TRBJ1-1; DNA: TGTGCCAGCAGTACGGCCGAGAAAGCTTTCTTT; CDR3: CASSTAEKAFF
size: many; V: TRBV6-6; D: -; J: TRBJ2-3; DNA: TGTGCCACCACCCTCGTGGCAGGGGCCAGAGATACGCAGTATTTT; CDR3: CATTLVAGARDTQYF
size: once; V: TRBV14; D: TRBD1; J: TRBJ2-1; DNA: TGTGCCAGCAGCCGAATGGGACAGGGGGTTAGGAATGAGCAGTTCTTC; CDR3: CASSRMGQGVRNEQFF
size: few; V: TRBV9; D: -; J: TRBJ2-1; DNA: TGTGCCAGCAGCGTCAGGGAGTACAATGAGCAGCTCTTC; CDR3: CASSVREYNEQLF
size: few; V: TRBV5-1; D: -; J: TRBJ2-3; DNA: TGCGCCAGCAGCTTGGAGGAGAGACCCACAGATACGCAGTATTTT; CDR3: CASSLEERPTDTQYF